The entry that follows covers one T cell receptor (beta chain) sequence. Per the original data handling: Amplification of reference gene primers provided the estimated nucleated cell counts. The method was immunoSEQ multiplex PCR; TCRdb's version includes in-frame clones alone and lacks a portion of them. V, J and clone size are taken as reported in that table, and D and trimming were inferred from the DNA itself. The sample has approximately 100,000 clones, roughly 88% seen once. This record comes from a study of blood T cell repertoires in COVID-19. Trimming took 0 bases from V and 3 from J, leaving 9 bases between them. Germline lookup yields CDR1 LGHDT and CDR2 YNNKEL (reference sequence). This CDR3 region has 15 residues.

This TCR came from a woman aged 55-69 years with acute or convalescent COVID-19. The chain employs TRBV3-1 (or the pseudogene TRBV3-2) and TRBJ1-5, with a tentative D call TRBD1 (5 bases). The sample consisted of peripheral blood. The chain's CDR3 is CASSQDVGPNQPQHF. CDR3 nucleotide sequence: TGTGCCAGCAGCCAAGACGTGGGGCCCAATCAGCCCCAGCATTTT.